This T cell receptor beta chain was identified in a study of OX40 agonist ivuxolimab in advanced cancers. In the study overall: Partial responses were observed in three patients, of whom one had hepatocellular carcinoma and two had cutaneous melanoma.

The data were produced by immunoSEQ multiplex PCR, yet TCRdb's version contains in-frame clones alone and is incomplete. This sample carries roughly 60,000 clones, 70% to 90% of them seen once, and the ten largest clones take less than 3.5%. Study outcomes and limitations: Averaged across samples, CD8+ T cells carried more expanded clones than CD4+ did.

As concerns this clone: Antigen: not known.

CDR3 size: 10 residues. Per germline, CDR1 SQVTM and CDR2 ANQGSEA. Trimming took off 6 bases at V and 9 bases at J, with 10 bases between the two ends. This specimen was CD4+ or CD8+ T cells sorted from blood, taken in a trial of the OX40 agonist ivuxolimab. The V and J genes are TRBV29-1 and TRBJ2-3; D is unclear. This TCR was sampled from an adult with an advanced solid tumor such as melanoma, head and neck, liver or kidney cancer. CDR3 in amino acids: CSVTVGTQYF. The CDR3 region has the DNA TGCAGCGTGACGGTTGGGACGCAGTATTTT.